What follows is one T cell receptor (beta chain) and its context. Its antigen is currently unknown. This sample is part of a study of cytomegalovirus exposure and HLA in healthy donors. Study-wide points: A later analysis found common viral pathogens apparently linked to several of the most significant clusters.

The PCR ran on 60 Vbeta and 13 Jbeta primers. Data came from immunoSEQ multiplex PCR; TCRdb stores just in-frame clones and leaves some out. The sample yields roughly 150,000 clones, over 60% seen once. CDR1 and CDR2 (germline): SGHTA, FQGTGA. There are 14 residues in the CDR3. V shed 2 bases and J shed 8 bases, with 10 bases lying between them. The chain links TRBV7-3 to TRBJ1-6; D is ambiguous. The sequenced material came from PBMCs. The TCR sequence derives from a male donor in good health and CMV-seronegative. The CDR3 loop is CASSLGLIDSPLHF. CDR3 nucleotide sequence: TGTGCCAGCAGCTTAGGGCTGATTGATTCACCCCTCCACTTT.